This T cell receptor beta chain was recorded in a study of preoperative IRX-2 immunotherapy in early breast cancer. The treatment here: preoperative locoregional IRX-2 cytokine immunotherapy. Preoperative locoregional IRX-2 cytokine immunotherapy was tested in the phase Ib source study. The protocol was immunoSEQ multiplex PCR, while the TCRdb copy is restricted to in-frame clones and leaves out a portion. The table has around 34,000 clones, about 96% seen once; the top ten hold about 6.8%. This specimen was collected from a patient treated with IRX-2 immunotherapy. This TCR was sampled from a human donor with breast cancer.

The CDR3 nucleotides read TGCAGCGTTGAAGATGGGGGGCTTACGTATGGCTACACCTTC. It codes for CSVEDGGLTYGYTF. The rearrangement links TRBV29-1 to TRBJ1-2; D is possibly TRBD1 (6 bases). Trimming cost V 0 bases and J 5 bases, with 13 bases left between them. The CDR3 length is 14 residues. Germline CDR1 and CDR2: SQVTM and ANQGSEA.